The rows below give T cell receptor beta chains drawn from one sample of a study of post-analysis software for immune sequencing data. TCRdb fed the PCR reads into MiXCR, producing one record per CDR3 protein. The sample has about 810,000 distinct CDR3 sequences, about 53% seen once. The sequencing sample was made of blood. The receptors stem from a girl aged 10-17 years with multiple sclerosis. Both conserved end residues are part of each CDR3. A D gene is named only where the DNA matches it firmly. Some rows mark clone size as missing; the rest say once, few, many or name a class of expanded clone.

j_call clone_size v_call d_call cdr3_aa cdr3_nt
TRBJ2-5 - TRBV21-1 - CASSKGSTEYF TGTGCCAGCAGCAAAGGCTCCACAGAGTACTTC
TRBJ1-6 - TRBV7-3 TRBD1 CASSPKTGAGSPLHF TGTGCCAGCAGCCCCAAGACAGGGGCGGGTTCACCCCTCCACTTT
TRBJ1-2 - TRBV7-2 TRBD1 CASSFQGTGGYTF TGTGCCAGCAGTTTTCAGGGGACAGGGGGCTACACCTTC
TRBJ1-5 - TRBV5-1 - CASSLVAGGKQPQHF TGCGCCAGCAGCTTGGTGGCGGGCGGCAAGCAGCCCCAGCATTTT
TRBJ1-1 - TRBV29-1 TRBD1 CSVVLTGGFSAEAFF TGCAGCGTTGTCTTAACAGGGGGATTTTCGGCTGAAGCTTTCTTT
TRBJ1-1 - TRBV12-3/TRBV12-4 TRBD1 CASSLSVTGVEAFF TGTGCCAGCAGTTTATCCGTGACAGGGGTTGAAGCTTTCTTT
TRBJ1-2 - TRBV28 - CASRQDLYGYTF TGTGCCAGCCGGCAGGATTTATATGGCTACACCTTC
TRBJ2-7 few TRBV20-1 TRBD1 CSAINFQGQGYYEQYF TGCAGTGCTATCAACTTCCAAGGACAGGGCTACTACGAGCAGTACTTC
TRBJ2-7 - TRBV7-6 - CASSQAIESLRGEQYF TGTGCCAGCAGCCAAGCGATAGAAAGCCTCCGGGGCGAGCAGTACTTC
TRBJ2-7 few TRBV2 - CASTYQLLNNPYEQYF TGTGCCAGCACGTATCAATTACTAAACAACCCCTACGAGCAGTACTTC
TRBJ2-1 - TRBV4-2 - CASSQRSGGGENEQFF TGTGCCAGCAGCCAGCGTAGCGGAGGGGGGGAAAATGAGCAGTTCTTC
TRBJ2-5 - TRBV29-1 TRBD1 CSVGIQGPTQYF TGCAGCGTTGGGATACAGGGGCCCACCCAGTACTTC
TRBJ1-1 - TRBV4-1 TRBD1 CASTLKVRQGRAPSFLEAFF TGCGCCAGCACCCTTAAGGTTAGACAGGGAAGAGCCCCATCGTTTCTTGAAGCTTTCTTT
TRBJ1-2 - TRBV20-1 - CSAPGQPELYGYTF TGCAGTGCTCCAGGACAGCCGGAACTGTATGGCTACACCTTC
TRBJ2-3 - TRBV20-1 - CSARDGLGTQYF TGCAGTGCTAGAGATGGCCTTGGTACGCAGTATTTT
TRBJ2-1 - TRBV7-3 TRBD2 CASSTSGTTWSYNEQFF TGTGCCAGCAGCACGAGCGGGACCACATGGTCCTACAATGAGCAGTTCTTC
TRBJ2-1 - TRBV12-3/TRBV12-4 TRBD1 CASSSYRGETYNEQFF TGTGCCAGCAGTTCGTACAGGGGGGAAACCTACAATGAGCAGTTCTTC
TRBJ2-5 - TRBV7-3 - CASSLTGRRIEETQYF TGTGCCAGCAGCTTAACCGGTCGCAGGATAGAAGAGACCCAGTACTTC
TRBJ1-2 few TRBV15 - CATSREGQGYGYTF TGTGCCACCAGCAGAGAAGGGCAGGGTTACGGCTACACCTTC
TRBJ2-5 - TRBV7-2 TRBD2 CASSLAQRGVQETQYF TGTGCCAGCAGCTTAGCCCAGCGGGGGGTCCAAGAGACCCAGTACTTC
TRBJ2-1 once TRBV20-1 TRBD2 CSAGELAGVIDEQFF TGCAGTGCTGGAGAACTAGCGGGAGTAATCGATGAGCAGTTCTTC
TRBJ1-2 few TRBV6-5 - CASSTGGGYTF TGTGCCAGCAGTACTGGTGGTGGCTACACCTTC
TRBJ2-1 - TRBV29-1 - CSVVAGISYNEQFF TGCAGCGTTGTAGCAGGGATCTCCTACAATGAGCAGTTCTTC
TRBJ2-7 - TRBV20-1 - CSAREPLGGQRGPYNEQYF TGCAGTGCTAGAGAGCCCCTAGGGGGGCAGCGGGGCCCCTACAATGAGCAGTACTTC
TRBJ1-1 - TRBV5-5 - CASRQWQGGVKMAFF TGTGCCAGCAGGCAGTGGCAGGGAGGCGTAAAAATGGCTTTCTTT
TRBJ2-5 - TRBV25-1 TRBD2 CASSEGASGGQETQYF TGTGCCAGCAGTGAAGGGGCTAGCGGGGGCCAAGAGACCCAGTACTTC
TRBJ1-5 - TRBV5-1 - CASSLGNNQPQHF TGCGCCAGCAGCTTGGGGAACAATCAGCCCCAGCATTTT
TRBJ1-1 - TRBV3-1 - CASSLAGGWTEAFF TGTGCCAGCAGCCTCGCGGGGGGTTGGACTGAAGCTTTCTTT
TRBJ2-7 once TRBV9 - CASSGRDSDYEQYF TGTGCCAGCAGCGGGCGGGACTCCGACTACGAGCAGTACTTC
TRBJ2-7 - TRBV5-1 - CASSSSTSSYEQYF TGCGCCAGCAGTTCTTCAACCAGCTCCTACGAGCAGTACTTC
TRBJ2-1 few TRBV5-1 TRBD1 CASSVGQGAGYNEQFF TGCGCCAGCAGCGTCGGACAGGGGGCCGGCTACAATGAGCAGTTCTTC
TRBJ2-5 few TRBV20-1 TRBD1 CSARVGQGRRETQYF TGCAGTGCTAGAGTGGGACAGGGGAGGCGGGAGACCCAGTACTTC